The 11 T cell receptor beta chains below all came from one sample that was sequenced in a study of T cells in Graves' hyperthyroidism and ophthalmopathy (dated by TCRdb to between 2017 and 2020). Libraries were built with multiplex PCR. The instrument given in TCRdb is Illumina HiSeq 2000. The TCR beta CDR3 regions were amplified from the RNA transcripts. The TCR CDR3 was subjected to a first round of RT-PCR using the HTBI primer set and the Qiagen OneStep RT-PCR kit. TCRdb applied fastp at Q25 and MiXCR to the public reads, then kept only in-frame beta chains. All rows with the same CDR3 protein become a single entry with the most common DNA and genes. The sample table contains about 400,000 distinct CDR3 sequences; only one count was recorded for approximately 25% of them. Around 79% of the sample goes to the ten largest clones. The sequenced sample consisted of blood. The source is a man over 45 with Graves' hyperthyroidism.

The rearrangement uses TRBV20-1 and TRBJ2-7; 10 nucleotides line up with TRBD1. The CDR3 extends over 18 amino acids. Germline V gives CDR1 DFQATT, CDR2 SNEGSKA (reference sequence). V lost 1 base to trimming and J lost 0 bases; unmatched junction nucleotides: 12. This CDR3 is CSARATPGTGDISYEQYF. CDR3 coding DNA: TGCAGTGCTAGAGCTACCCCCGGGACAGGGGATATCTCCTACGAGCAGTACTTC.

In its sample, this clonotype was seen a few times. This rearrangement joins TRBV5-5 to TRBJ2-7; possible D gene TRBD1, 5 bases. V was pared by 0 bases and J by 3 bases, with 13 bases between. The germline V gene has CDR1 SGHKS and CDR2 YYEKEE (reference sequence). The length of the CDR3 is 15 residues. The CDR3 bases are TGTGCCAGCAGCTTGGGTATTCAGGGAATCTACGAGCAGTACTTC. Residues: CASSLGIQGIYEQYF.

This clonotype turned up a few times. The rearrangement links TRBV11-2 to TRBJ2-7; no definite D call. Trimming took off 2 bases at V and 2 bases at J, with 16 bases between the two ends. CDR1 SGHAT and CDR2 FQNNGV come from the germline V gene. The CDR3 totals 16 residues. The CDR3 bases are TGTGCCAGCAGCTTATATGGGCAGGCAAGGGCCTACGAGCAGTACTTC. Translation: CASSLYGQARAYEQYF.

This chain joins TRBV5-1 and TRBJ2-7, with 12 nucleotides matching TRBD2. The CDR3 is made up of 13 amino acids. V lost 6 bases to trimming and J lost 6 bases; unmatched junction nucleotides: 4. CDR1 SGHRS and CDR2 YFSETQ come from the germline V gene. The CDR3 reads CASKLAGGGEQYF. CDR3 DNA sequence: TGCGCCAGCAAACTAGCGGGAGGAGGCGAGCAGTACTTC.

The chain uses TRBV12-5 and TRBJ1-5; D is unresolved. From germline, CDR1 is LGHNT and CDR2 FRNRAP. V lost 0 bases, J lost 3 bases, and 3 bases lay in between. The CDR3 contains 13 residues. The CDR3 sequence is CASGLVINQPQHF. Here the CDR3 DNA reads TGTGCTAGTGGTTTGGTAATCAATCAGCCCCAGCATTTT.

This clonotype showed up many times. This chain uses TRBV20-1 with TRBJ2-1; D might be TRBD2 (5 bases). The CDR3 runs 15 residues. The ends were cut back, 5 bases at V and 9 bases at J, with 23 bases in the middle. Germline V gene data show CDR1 as DFQATT and CDR2 as SNEGSKA (reference sequence). CDR3 nucleotides: TGCAGTGCTGCGGTGGCGGGTGACATTTATTTTGAGCAGTTCTTC. It specifies CSAAVAGDIYFEQFF.

This rearrangement joins TRBV7-6 to TRBJ2-1; 8 nucleotides align to TRBD2. The V and J ends lost 5 bases and 9 bases, in that order; junction bases with no gene match: 18. The CDR3 loop spans 17 amino acids. CDR1 and CDR2 (germline): SGHVS, FNYEAQ. The CDR3 DNA sequence: TGTGCCAGCAGCCCCCACGGCGGGAGGAAACTTTACGGTGAGCAGTTCTTC. Encoded protein: CASSPHGGRKLYGEQFF.

This clonotype was picked up many times. The chain links TRBV20-1 to TRBJ2-5; weak D call: TRBD1 (6 bases). The V gene's germline CDR1 is DFQATT and CDR2 SNEGSKA (reference sequence). The CDR3 covers 14 residues. V lost 6 bases, J lost 4 bases, and 18 bases lay in between. CDR3 DNA sequence: TGCAGTGCGACTCAGGGGATGGGCCGAGAGACCCAGTACTTC. Amino acid sequence: CSATQGMGRETQYF.

The chain is built from TRBV25-1 and TRBJ2-7; no reliable D call. There are 15 residues in the CDR3. V shed 2 bases and J shed 1 base, with 12 bases lying between them. Germline V gene lookup returns CDR1 MGHDK and CDR2 SYGVNS. CDR3 nucleotide sequence: TGTGCCAGCAGTGAACCAGGTGCGAGGTCCTACGAGCAGTACTTC. It specifies CASSEPGARSYEQYF.

The sample holds many counts of this clonotype. The chain couples TRBV12-3 or TRBV12-4 to TRBJ2-7; 7 nucleotides align to TRBD1. J gave up 4 bases and V 1 base, and 10 bases lay outside the gene matches. This CDR3 contains 16 residues. DNA of the CDR3: TGTGCCAGCAGTTTAGGGCCGGACAGGTTATCTTACGAGCAGTACTTC. Translation gives CASSLGPDRLSYEQYF.

This clonotype has only a few counts. The chain is built from TRBV7-9 and TRBJ2-1; no clear D gene. CDR1 is SEHNR and CDR2 is FQNEAQ in the germline V gene (reference sequence). The CDR3 loop spans 14 amino acids. V lost 0 bases and J lost 10, with 13 bases in between. CDR3 sequence reads: CASSLAGIKIEQFF. CDR3 in DNA: TGTGCCAGCAGCTTAGCGGGTATTAAAATAGAGCAGTTCTTC.